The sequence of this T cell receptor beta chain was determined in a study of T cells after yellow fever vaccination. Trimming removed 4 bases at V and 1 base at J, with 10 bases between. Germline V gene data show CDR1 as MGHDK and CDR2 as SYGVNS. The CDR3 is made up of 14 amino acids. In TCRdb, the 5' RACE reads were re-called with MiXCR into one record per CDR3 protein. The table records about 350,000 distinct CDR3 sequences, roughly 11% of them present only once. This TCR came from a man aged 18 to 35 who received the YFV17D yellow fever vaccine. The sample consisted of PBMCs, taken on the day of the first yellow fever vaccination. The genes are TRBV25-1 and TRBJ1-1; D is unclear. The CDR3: CASSGPIPNTEAFF. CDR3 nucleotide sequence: TGTGCCAGCAGTGGGCCCATACCGAACACTGAAGCTTTCTTT.